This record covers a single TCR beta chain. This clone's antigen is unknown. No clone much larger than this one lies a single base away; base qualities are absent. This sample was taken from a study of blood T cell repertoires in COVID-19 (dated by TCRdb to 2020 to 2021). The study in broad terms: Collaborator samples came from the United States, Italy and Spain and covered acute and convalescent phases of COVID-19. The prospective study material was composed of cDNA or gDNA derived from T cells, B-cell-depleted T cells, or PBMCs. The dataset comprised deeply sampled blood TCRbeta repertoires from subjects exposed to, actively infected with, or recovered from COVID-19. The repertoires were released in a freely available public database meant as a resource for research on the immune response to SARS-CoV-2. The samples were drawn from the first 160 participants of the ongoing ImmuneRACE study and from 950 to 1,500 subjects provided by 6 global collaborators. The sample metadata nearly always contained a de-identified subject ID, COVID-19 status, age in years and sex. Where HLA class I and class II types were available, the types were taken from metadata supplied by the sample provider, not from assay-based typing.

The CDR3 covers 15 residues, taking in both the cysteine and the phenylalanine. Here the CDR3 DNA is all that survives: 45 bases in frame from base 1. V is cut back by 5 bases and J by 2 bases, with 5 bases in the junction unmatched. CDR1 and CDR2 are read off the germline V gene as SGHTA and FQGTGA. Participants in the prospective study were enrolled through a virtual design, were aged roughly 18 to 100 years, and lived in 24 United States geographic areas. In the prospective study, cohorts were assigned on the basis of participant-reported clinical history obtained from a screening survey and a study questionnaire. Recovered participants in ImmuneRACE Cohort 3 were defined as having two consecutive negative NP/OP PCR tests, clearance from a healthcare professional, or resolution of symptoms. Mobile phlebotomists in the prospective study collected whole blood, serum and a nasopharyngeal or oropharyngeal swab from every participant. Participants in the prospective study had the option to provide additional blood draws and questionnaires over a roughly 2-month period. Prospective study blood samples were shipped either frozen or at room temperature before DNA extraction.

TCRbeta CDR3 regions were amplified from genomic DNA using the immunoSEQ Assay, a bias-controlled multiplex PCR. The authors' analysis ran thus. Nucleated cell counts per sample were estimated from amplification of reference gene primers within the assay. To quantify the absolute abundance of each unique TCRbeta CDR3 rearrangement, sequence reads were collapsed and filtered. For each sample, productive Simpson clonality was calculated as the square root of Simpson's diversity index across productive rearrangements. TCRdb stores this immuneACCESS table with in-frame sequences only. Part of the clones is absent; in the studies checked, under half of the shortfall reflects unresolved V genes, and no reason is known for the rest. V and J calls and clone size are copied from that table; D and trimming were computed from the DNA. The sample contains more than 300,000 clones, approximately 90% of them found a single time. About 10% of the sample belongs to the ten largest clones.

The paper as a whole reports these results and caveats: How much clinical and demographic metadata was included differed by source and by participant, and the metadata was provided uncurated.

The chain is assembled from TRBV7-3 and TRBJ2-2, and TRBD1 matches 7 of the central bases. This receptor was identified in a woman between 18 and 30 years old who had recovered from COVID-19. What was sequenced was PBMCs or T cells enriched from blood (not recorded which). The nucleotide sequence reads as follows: TGTGCCAGCAGCCCTGACAGGGACAACACCGGGGAGCTGTTTTTT. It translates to CASSPDRDNTGELFF.